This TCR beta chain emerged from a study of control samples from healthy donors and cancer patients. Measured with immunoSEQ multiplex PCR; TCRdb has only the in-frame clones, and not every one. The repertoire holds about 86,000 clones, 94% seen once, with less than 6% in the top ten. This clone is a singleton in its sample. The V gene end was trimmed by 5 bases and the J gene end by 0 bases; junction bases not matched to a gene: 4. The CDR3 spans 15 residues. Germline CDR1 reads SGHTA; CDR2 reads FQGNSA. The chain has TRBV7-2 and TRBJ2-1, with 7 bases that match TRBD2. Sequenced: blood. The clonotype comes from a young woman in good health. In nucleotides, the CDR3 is TGTGCCAGCAGCCCAGGGACTACCTCCTACAATGAGCAGTTCTTC. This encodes CASSPGTTSYNEQFF.